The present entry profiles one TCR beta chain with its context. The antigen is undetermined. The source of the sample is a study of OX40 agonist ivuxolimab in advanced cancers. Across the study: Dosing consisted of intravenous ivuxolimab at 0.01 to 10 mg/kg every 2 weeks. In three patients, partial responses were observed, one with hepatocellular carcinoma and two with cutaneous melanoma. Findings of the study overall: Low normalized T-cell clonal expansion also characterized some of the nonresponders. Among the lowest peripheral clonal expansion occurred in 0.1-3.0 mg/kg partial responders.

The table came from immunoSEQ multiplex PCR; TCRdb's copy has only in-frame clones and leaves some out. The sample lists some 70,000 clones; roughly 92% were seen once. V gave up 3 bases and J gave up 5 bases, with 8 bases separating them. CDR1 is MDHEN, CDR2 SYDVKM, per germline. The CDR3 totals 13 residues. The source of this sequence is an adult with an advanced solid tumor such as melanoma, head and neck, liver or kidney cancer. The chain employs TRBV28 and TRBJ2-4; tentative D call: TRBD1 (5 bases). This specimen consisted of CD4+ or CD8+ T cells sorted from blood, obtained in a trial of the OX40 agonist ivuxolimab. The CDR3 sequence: CASSLVGENIQYF. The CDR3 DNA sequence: TGTGCCAGCAGTTTGGTAGGGGAAAACATTCAGTACTTC. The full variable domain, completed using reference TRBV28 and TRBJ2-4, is DVKVTQSSRYLVKRTGEKVFLECVQDMDHENMFWYRQDPGLGLRLIYFSYDVKMKEKGDIPEGYSVSREKKERFSLILESASTNQTSMYLCASSLVGENIQYFGAGTRLSVL.